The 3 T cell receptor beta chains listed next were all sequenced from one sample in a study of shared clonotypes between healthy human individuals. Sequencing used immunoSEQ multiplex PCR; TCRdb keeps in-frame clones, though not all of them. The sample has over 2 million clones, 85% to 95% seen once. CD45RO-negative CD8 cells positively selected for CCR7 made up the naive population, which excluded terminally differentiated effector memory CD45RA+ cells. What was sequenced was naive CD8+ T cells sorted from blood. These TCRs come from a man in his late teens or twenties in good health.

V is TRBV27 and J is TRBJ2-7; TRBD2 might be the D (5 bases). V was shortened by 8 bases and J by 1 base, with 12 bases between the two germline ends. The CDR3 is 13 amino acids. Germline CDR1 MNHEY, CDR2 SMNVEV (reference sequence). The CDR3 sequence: CASRGDLSYEQYF. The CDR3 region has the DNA TGTGCCAGCCGGGGAGATTTGTCCTACGAGCAGTACTTC.

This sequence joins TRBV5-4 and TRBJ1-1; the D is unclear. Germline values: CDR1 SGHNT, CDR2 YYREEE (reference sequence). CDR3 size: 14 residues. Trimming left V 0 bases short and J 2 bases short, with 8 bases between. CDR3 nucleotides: TGTGCCAGCAGCTTGGGGCAGATAAACACTGAAGCTTTCTTT. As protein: CASSLGQINTEAFF.

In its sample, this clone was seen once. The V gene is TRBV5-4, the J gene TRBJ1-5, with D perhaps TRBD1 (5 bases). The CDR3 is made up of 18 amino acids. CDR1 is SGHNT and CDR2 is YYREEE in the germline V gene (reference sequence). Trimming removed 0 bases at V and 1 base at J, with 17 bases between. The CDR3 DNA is TGTGCCAGCAGCTTGGGAGTCTCCGGACAAAAAAGCAATCAGCCCCAGCATTTT. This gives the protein CASSLGVSGQKSNQPQHF.